The source of this T cell receptor (beta chain) is a study of patients and donors after allogeneic stem cell transplantation. One entry per CDR3 protein results from TCRdb running MiXCR on the RT-PCR reads. The table shows about 960,000 distinct CDR3 sequences, with about a sixth occurring only once. The V end lost 3 bases, the J end lost 3 bases, and 12 bases lay between the germline ends. The length of the CDR3 is 15 residues. Germline V gene data show CDR1 as MGHDK and CDR2 as SYGVNS. This clonotype was counted only a few times. Sequencing was performed on blood, either unsorted or a sorted T cell fraction (not recorded which). The origin of this receptor is a human donor who was either an allogeneic HSCT recipient or a stem cell or donor lymphocyte infusion donor (not recorded which). It is not recorded whose cells these are; they may come from a transplant donor. V is TRBV25-1 and J is TRBJ2-1; D is uncertain. The CDR3 nucleotides read TGTGCCAGCAGTGATTTATCCTACAACTACAATGAGCAGTTCTTC. Protein product: CASSDLSYNYNEQFF.